The next 5 T cell receptor beta chains were all read from a single sample in a study of T cells in Graves' hyperthyroidism and ophthalmopathy. There were TCR beta CDR3 regions amplified from RNA transcripts. HTBI primers were used for first-round RT-PCR of the TCR CDR3. TCRdb used MiXCR to reprocess the multiplex PCR reads, holding one entry per CDR3 protein. The profile shows a few hundred thousand distinct CDR3 sequences, roughly 16% of them singletons. Specimen: blood. These receptor sequences come from a middle-aged woman with Graves' ophthalmopathy.

This clonotype was seen more than once but under ten times. The chain couples TRBV4-1 to TRBJ2-7; 10 bases fit TRBD2. This CDR3 has 16 residues. After removal of 4 bases from V and 0 bases from J, the junction contained 6 bases not matched to a gene. Germline CDR1 reads MGHRA; CDR2 reads YSYEKL. This CDR3 reads CASSRTSGVSSYEQYF. The DNA for the CDR3 is TGCGCCAGCAGCCGGACTAGCGGAGTCAGCTCCTACGAGCAGTACTTC.

Many counts were recorded for this clonotype. The chain couples TRBV28 to TRBJ2-3; D remains unclear. V lost 0 bases and J lost 5, with 6 bases in between. This CDR3 contains 13 residues. The germline CDR1 and CDR2 sequences are MDHEN and SYDVKM. The CDR3 DNA sequence: TGTGCCAGCAGTTTATGGGCGGTAGATACGCAGTATTTT. It translates to CASSLWAVDTQYF.

This clonotype occurred many times. V and J are TRBV2 and TRBJ1-2; TRBD1 agrees at 7 bases. This CDR3 region has 14 residues. Germline lookup yields CDR1 SNHLY and CDR2 FYNNEI. The J segment lost 8 bases and the V segment lost 8 bases, leaving 14 bases of the junction unmatched. CDR3 bases: TGTGCCAGCTCGTGGGACGACAGGGAGTCGGGCTACACCTTC. Translation gives CASSWDDRESGYTF.

There are many counts of this clonotype. This chain links TRBV6-2 or TRBV6-3 with TRBJ1-2; TRBD1 might be the D (5 bases). Trimming left V 7 bases short and J 2 bases short, with 14 bases between. CDR1 is MNHEY, CDR2 SVGEGT, per germline. This CDR3 spans 14 amino acids. Here the CDR3 DNA reads TGTGCCAGCACCTCGGTGACAGAGAACTATGGCTACACCTTC. Translation gives CASTSVTENYGYTF.

This clonotype came up a few times. The chain employs TRBV5-1 and TRBJ2-2; no clear D. V gave up 0 bases and J gave up 8 bases, with 14 bases separating them. There are 15 residues in the CDR3. Germline assignment: CDR1 SGHRS and CDR2 YFSETQ. CDR3 DNA sequence: TGCGCCAGCAGCTTGGCTACAGACCTTGGTGGGGAGCTGTTTTTT. Its protein is CASSLATDLGGELFF.